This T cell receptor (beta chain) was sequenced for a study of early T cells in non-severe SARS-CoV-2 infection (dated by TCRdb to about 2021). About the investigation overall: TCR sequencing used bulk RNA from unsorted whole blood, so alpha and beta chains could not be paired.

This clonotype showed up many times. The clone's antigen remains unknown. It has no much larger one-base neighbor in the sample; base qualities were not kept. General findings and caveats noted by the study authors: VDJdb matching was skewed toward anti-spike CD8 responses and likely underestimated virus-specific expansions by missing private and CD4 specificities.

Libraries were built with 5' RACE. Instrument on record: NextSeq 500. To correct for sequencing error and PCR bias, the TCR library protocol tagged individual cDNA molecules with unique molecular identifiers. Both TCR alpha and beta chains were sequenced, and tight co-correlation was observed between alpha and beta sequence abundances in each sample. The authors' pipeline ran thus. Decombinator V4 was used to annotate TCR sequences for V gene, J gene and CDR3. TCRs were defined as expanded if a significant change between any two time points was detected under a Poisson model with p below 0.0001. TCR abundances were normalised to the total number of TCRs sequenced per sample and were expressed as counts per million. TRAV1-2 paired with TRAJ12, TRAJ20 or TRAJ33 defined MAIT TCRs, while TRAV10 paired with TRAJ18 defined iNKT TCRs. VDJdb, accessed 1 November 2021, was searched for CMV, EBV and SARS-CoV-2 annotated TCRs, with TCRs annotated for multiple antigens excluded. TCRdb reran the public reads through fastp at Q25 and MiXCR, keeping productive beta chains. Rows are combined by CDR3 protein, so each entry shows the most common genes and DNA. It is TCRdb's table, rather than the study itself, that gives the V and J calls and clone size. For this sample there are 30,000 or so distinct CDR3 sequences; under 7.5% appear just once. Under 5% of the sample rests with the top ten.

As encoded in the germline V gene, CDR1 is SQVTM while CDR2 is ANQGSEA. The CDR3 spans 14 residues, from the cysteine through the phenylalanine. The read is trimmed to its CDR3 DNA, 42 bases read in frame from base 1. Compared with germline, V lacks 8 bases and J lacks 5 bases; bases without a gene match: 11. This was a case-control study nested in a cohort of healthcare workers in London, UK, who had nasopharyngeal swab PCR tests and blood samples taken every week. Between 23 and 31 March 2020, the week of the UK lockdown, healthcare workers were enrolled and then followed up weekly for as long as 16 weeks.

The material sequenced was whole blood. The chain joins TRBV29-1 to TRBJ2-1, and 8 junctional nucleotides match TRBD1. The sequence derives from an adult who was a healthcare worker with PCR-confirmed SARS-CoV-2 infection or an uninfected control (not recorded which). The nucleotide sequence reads TGCAGCCTGACCGGGACAGGATTCAACAATGAGCAGTTCTTC. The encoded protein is CSLTGTGFNNEQFF.